The rows below give T cell receptor beta chains drawn from one sample of a study of T cells after yellow fever vaccination. Each CDR3 protein is one row after TCRdb ran MiXCR on the 5' RACE reads. The sample has 250,000 or so distinct CDR3 sequences; more than 3.5% are singletons. The specimen was PBMCs, collected 15 days after the yellow fever booster vaccination. All receptors come from a man aged 18 to 35 who received the YFV17D yellow fever vaccine. Each CDR3 is given with its conserved first and last residue. D genes are given only for firm matches. Part of the rows lack a size; the others show once, few, many or a class for expanded clones.

V	D	size	J	DNA	CDR3
TRBV7-3	-	many	TRBJ1-5	TGTGCCAGCAGCTTCAACCGGGGTTCATGGGATCAGCCCCAGCATTTT	CASSFNRGSWDQPQHF
TRBV21-1	-	many	TRBJ1-1	TGTGCCAGCAGCAAGGGGGGGGTTTCGTACACTGAAGCTTTCTTT	CASSKGGVSYTEAFF
TRBV7-2	-	many	TRBJ2-5	TGTGCCAGCAGCCCCTGGGAGACCCAGTACTTC	CASSPWETQYF
TRBV6-2/TRBV6-3	-	many	TRBJ2-1	TGTGCCAGCAGTTACTCGAAAAGGCAGAGAGTTGTCTTC	CASSYSKRQRVVF
TRBV3-1	-	many	TRBJ2-5	TGTGCCAGCAGCGACGACCGGGTTTGGGAGACCCAGTACTTC	CASSDDRVWETQYF
TRBV27	-	many	TRBJ2-5	TGTGCCAGCAGTTTCTTGGGCCAGGGGCCTAAAGAGACCCAGTACTTC	CASSFLGQGPKETQYF
TRBV21-1	-	many	TRBJ2-1	TGTGCCAGCAGCAAAAAACCCGGTGAGCAGTTCTTC	CASSKKPGEQFF
TRBV12-3/TRBV12-4	TRBD2	many	TRBJ2-1	TGTGCCAGCAGAGGGCGGGGGGGCCCTCATGAGCAGTTCTTC	CASRGRGGPHEQFF
TRBV29-1	-	few	TRBJ2-7	TGCAGCGTTGAGAGCACCTACGAGCAGTACTTC	CSVESTYEQYF
TRBV20-1	-	many	TRBJ2-3	TGCAGTGCTACTCGTGTCACAGATACGCAGTATTTT	CSATRVTDTQYF
TRBV27	-	-	TRBJ2-1	TGTGCCAGCTCGTTAGGGTGGGGTCGGAATGAGCAGTTCTTC	CASSLGWGRNEQFF
TRBV7-9	-	many	TRBJ1-3	TGTGCCAGCAGCCCCCTCCTTGACAGCGGCTCTGGAAACACCATATATTTT	CASSPLLDSGSGNTIYF
TRBV6-5	TRBD1	many	TRBJ2-2	TGTGCCAGCAGTTATCGGGACAGGGGTCGCGGGGAGCTGTTTTTT	CASSYRDRGRGELFF
TRBV5-4	-	many	TRBJ2-4	TGTGCCAGCAGCTTCGGAGGGGCTCCCAAAAACATTCAGTACTTC	CASSFGGAPKNIQYF
TRBV5-1	-	many	TRBJ1-1	TGCGCCAGCAGCACTATCTTCTCCGGGGGCACTGAAGCTTTCTTT	CASSTIFSGGTEAFF
TRBV24-1	TRBD2	many	TRBJ2-1	TGTGCCACCAGTGACCCGGGGACTAGCGGGCACAATGAGCAGTTCTTC	CATSDPGTSGHNEQFF
TRBV30	-	many	TRBJ2-2	TGTGCCTGGAGTGTAAGACGGCGGACGGACACCGGGGAGCTGTTTTTT	CAWSVRRRTDTGELFF